These 28 T cell receptor beta chains were all obtained from the same sample, sequenced in a study of early T cells in non-severe SARS-CoV-2 infection. TCRdb called the 5' RACE reads again in MiXCR, with one record for every CDR3 protein. The sample has around 77,000 distinct CDR3 sequences; around 12% are singletons. Sequencing was performed on whole blood, taken at baseline. All receptors come from an adult who was a healthcare worker with PCR-confirmed SARS-CoV-2 infection or an uninfected control (not recorded which). The donor label of this sample is uncertain.

The chain combines TRBV4-3 with TRBJ2-3; the D call may be TRBD1 or TRBD2 (5 bases each). CDR3 length equals 17 residues. CDR1 LGHNA and CDR2 YSLEER come from the germline V gene. Trimming cost V 2 bases and J 1 base, with 16 bases left between them. CDR3 sequence: CASSQWAGSGRTDTQYF. CDR3 DNA sequence: TGCGCCAGCAGCCAATGGGCAGGGTCGGGGCGCACAGATACGCAGTATTTT.

This clonotype has a count of ten or more. This chain connects TRBV12-3 or TRBV12-4 to TRBJ2-1; D perhaps matches TRBD1 (6 bases). The V gene lost 6 bases and the J gene lost 6 bases, with 15 bases spanning the gap. The CDR3 is 14 residues long. The CDR3 nucleotides read TGTGCCAGCAGCCATGGGGGCAGGGGCAATGAGCAGTTCTTC. This codes for CASSHGGRGNEQFF.

The chain joins TRBV4-2 to TRBJ2-2; TRBD2 is a possible D gene (6 bases). The V end lost 0 bases, the J end lost 3 bases, and 17 bases lay between the germline ends. This CDR3 has 18 amino acids. CDR1 is LGHNA, CDR2 YNFKEQ, per germline. The CDR3: CASSQDRPWGDDTGELFF. CDR3 DNA sequence: TGTGCCAGCAGCCAAGATCGGCCGTGGGGGGACGACACCGGGGAGCTGTTTTTT.

The table lists this clonotype with a few counts. J is TRBJ2-7 and V is TRBV29-1, with D maybe TRBD1 (5 bases). The CDR3 is made up of 13 amino acids. The germline V and J ends were trimmed by 4 bases and 1 base, with 11 bases remaining between them. Germline-derived CDR1 and CDR2 are SQVTM and ANQGSEA. This chain's CDR3 is CSVVTDLSYEQYF. The CDR3 bases are TGCAGCGTTGTGACAGACCTATCCTACGAGCAGTACTTC.

This clonotype occurred a few times. The chain employs TRBV5-1 and TRBJ2-7; possibly TRBD2 for D (7 bases). CDR1 and CDR2 from the germline V gene are SGHRS and YFSETQ. V was shortened by 4 bases and J by 6 bases, with 17 bases between the two germline ends. The CDR3 totals 14 residues. The CDR3 spells CASSPGGRDGEQYF. CDR3 coding DNA: TGCGCCAGCAGCCCGGGGGGCAGGGACGGCGAGCAGTACTTC.

This clonotype was seen a handful of times. The V gene is TRBV20-1, the J gene TRBJ1-6; 7 positions agree with TRBD1. The germline CDR1 and CDR2 sequences are DFQATT and SNEGSKA (reference sequence). The CDR3 runs 15 residues. V lost 5 bases and J lost 7; bases outside the gene matches: 11. The CDR3 reads CSAARRQGQNSPLHF. In nucleotides, the CDR3 is TGCAGTGCTGCGCGCAGACAGGGTCAAAATTCACCCCTCCACTTT.

This clonotype was seen at least ten times. The rearrangement links TRBV18 to TRBJ2-5; no reliable D call. This CDR3 contains 13 residues. The germline CDR1 and CDR2 sequences are KGHSH and LQKENI. V was cut by 2 bases and J by 5 bases, with 9 bases left in between. CDR3 region: CASSPSPRETQYF. DNA for the CDR3: TGTGCCAGCTCACCATCCCCTCGGGAGACCCAGTACTTC. Full variable domain (rest looked up from reference TRBV18 and TRBJ2-5): NAGVMQNPRHLVRRRGQEARLRCSPMKGHSHVYWYRQLPEEGLKFMVYLQKENIIDESGMPKERFSAEFPKEGPSILRIQQVVRGDSAAYFCASSPSPRETQYFGPGTRLLVL.

This clonotype has just a few counts. The V call is TRBV12-3 or TRBV12-4, the J call TRBJ2-1; no firm D call. There are 11 residues in the CDR3. V shed 2 bases and J shed 12 bases, with 8 bases lying between them. The CDR3 nucleotides are TGTGCCAGCAGTTTATCCGTGATGCAGTTCTTC. Amino acids: CASSLSVMQFF.

The V gene is TRBV2, the J gene TRBJ2-1, with TRBD2 identical over 9 bases. This CDR3 is built from 15 residues. In germline, CDR1 is SNHLY, CDR2 FYNNEI. V was pared by 3 bases and J by 6 bases, with 6 bases of the junction left unmatched. CDR3 in amino acids: CASSDKGLAPNEQFF. CDR3 DNA sequence: TGTGCCAGCAGTGATAAGGGACTAGCCCCCAATGAGCAGTTCTTC.

The V gene is TRBV3-1, the J gene TRBJ2-1; D unresolved. Trimming pared 1 base from V and 7 bases from J, leaving 8 bases between. The CDR3 runs to 13 residues. Germline lookup yields CDR1 LGHDT and CDR2 YNNKEL (reference sequence). CDR3 DNA: TGTGCCAGCAGCCAAGTCGGCACAAATGAGCAGTTCTTC. Residues: CASSQVGTNEQFF.

The rearrangement joins TRBV20-1 to TRBJ1-1, with 8 bases fitting TRBD1. Germline V gives CDR1 DFQATT, CDR2 SNEGSKA (reference sequence). J gave up 1 base and V 6 bases, and 7 bases lay outside the gene matches. The CDR3 sequence is 14 residues long. The CDR3 spells CSAQGAGTNTEAFF. The CDR3 DNA reads as TGCAGTGCCCAGGGGGCAGGAACGAACACTGAAGCTTTCTTT.

The chain employs TRBV12-3 or TRBV12-4 and TRBJ1-1; 7 nucleotides align to TRBD1. With V trimmed by 6 bases and J by 1 base, 5 bases remained unmatched. This CDR3 region has 14 residues. CDR3 sequence reads: CASRKTGTNTEAFF. The CDR3 nucleotides are TGTGCCAGCAGAAAGACAGGGACGAACACTGAAGCTTTCTTT.

This clonotype was counted a few times. J is TRBJ1-1 and V is TRBV20-1; 7 bases line up with TRBD1. The CDR3 runs to 14 residues. Germline V CDR1 and CDR2: DFQATT, SNEGSKA (reference sequence). Trimming took 0 bases from V and 6 from J; bases not matched to a gene: 7. CDR3: CSARDPGGGAEAFF. CDR3 DNA: TGCAGTGCTAGAGACCCAGGGGGAGGTGCTGAAGCTTTCTTT.

This chain uses TRBV5-5 with TRBJ1-1; unclear D gene. Trimming stripped 0 bases from V and 5 bases from J, with 17 bases between. The CDR3 extends over 16 amino acids. Germline CDR1 reads SGHKS; CDR2 reads YYEKEE (reference sequence). The CDR3 is CASSLGRALLGTEAFF. The CDR3 nucleotides are TGTGCCAGCAGCTTGGGAAGGGCTCTTTTGGGTACTGAAGCTTTCTTT.

This clonotype came up a few times. J is TRBJ2-2 and V is TRBV6-2 or TRBV6-3, with TRBD2 identical over 11 bases. Trimming at V came to 1 base and at J to 3 bases, leaving 7 bases not matched to a gene. This CDR3 has 18 amino acids. CDR1 is MNHEY, CDR2 SVGEGT, per germline. CDR3 loop: CASSYYGSGGADTGELFF. CDR3 DNA sequence: TGTGCCAGCAGTTACTACGGTAGCGGGGGGGCCGACACCGGGGAGCTGTTTTTT.

This clonotype has only a few counts. V is TRBV2 and J is TRBJ2-1; TRBD2 aligns across 11 bases. Germline V gene sequence: CDR1 SNHLY, CDR2 FYNNEI. Trimming took 10 bases from V and 9 from J; bases not matched to a gene: 8. This CDR3 contains 13 residues. The CDR3 DNA follows: TGTGCCACGGCCCTAGCGGGAGGTGGTGAGCAGTTCTTC. Its protein is CATALAGGGEQFF.

The V and J genes are TRBV7-3 and TRBJ2-3; TRBD2 matches 15 bases. CDR3 length: 17 amino acids. The J segment lost 5 bases and the V segment lost 5 bases, leaving 8 bases of the junction unmatched. From germline, CDR1 is SGHTA and CDR2 FQGTGA. Here the CDR3 reads CASSMGLAGGLIDTQYF. The CDR3 nucleotides read TGTGCCAGCAGCATGGGACTAGCGGGGGGCCTGATAGATACGCAGTATTTT.

This clonotype has more than one count but fewer than ten. This chain links TRBV3-1 with TRBJ1-1; the D gene is possibly TRBD1 (5 bases). V was clipped by 5 bases and J by 8 bases, with 18 bases between them. Per the germline V gene, CDR1 is LGHDT and CDR2 is YNNKEL (reference sequence). This CDR3 is built from 14 residues. This CDR3 reads CASSSPRRGQEAFF. The CDR3 coding sequence is TGTGCCAGCAGCTCACCGCGGAGGGGCCAGGAAGCTTTCTTT.

Ten or more counts support this clonotype. The V gene is TRBV20-1, the J gene TRBJ2-5; a weak D match, TRBD2 (7 bases). The length of the CDR3 is 13 residues. Germline-derived CDR1 and CDR2 are DFQATT and SNEGSKA (reference sequence). The V and J ends lost 6 bases and 5 bases respectively, with 16 bases between them. The CDR3 DNA reads TGCAGTGCGGCGCAGGCGGGGGCGGAGACCCAGTACTTC. Its protein product is CSAAQAGAETQYF.

This clonotype came up a few times. V is TRBV7-2 and J is TRBJ2-5; D gene unclear. This CDR3 has 14 amino acids. Germline V lookup: CDR1 SGHTA, CDR2 FQGNSA. Between the trimmed V and J ends, which lost 5 bases and 5 bases, there was a span of 15 bases. CDR3: CASSPARLVETQYF. The CDR3 DNA reads as TGTGCCAGCAGCCCCGCCCGCCTGGTCGAGACCCAGTACTTC.

This clonotype came up many times. The chain uses TRBV3-1 and TRBJ1-2; TRBD1 agrees at 9 bases. Per germline, CDR1 LGHDT and CDR2 YNNKEL (reference sequence). After removal of 4 bases from V and 4 bases from J, the junction contained 7 bases not matched to a gene. The CDR3 spans 15 residues. CDR3 amino acids: CASSPWTGELYGYTF. As DNA, the CDR3 is TGTGCCAGCAGCCCCTGGACAGGGGAACTCTATGGCTACACCTTC. Variable domain in full (rest from reference TRBV3-1 and TRBJ1-2): DTAVSQTPKYLVTQMGNDKSIKCEQNLGHDTMYWYKQDSKKFLKIMFSYNNKELIINETVPNRFSPKSPDKAHLNLHINSLELGDSAVYFCASSPWTGELYGYTFGSGTRLTVV.

This CDR3 reads CASSRTSDRVSEQYF. The CDR3 nucleotides read TGTGCCAGCAGCCGTACGTCGGACAGGGTCAGCGAGCAGTACTTC. The genes are TRBV7-2 and TRBJ2-7; 8 bases agree with TRBD1. Unmatched junction bases numbered 12, after V lost 5 bases and J lost 6 bases. CDR1 and CDR2 from the germline V gene are SGHTA and FQGNSA. This CDR3 spans 15 amino acids.

This clonotype was detected a few times. The chain is built from TRBV20-1 and TRBJ2-1; perhaps TRBD2 as D (7 bases). Trimming took off 0 bases at V and 2 bases at J, with 23 bases between the two ends. Per germline, CDR1 DFQATT and CDR2 SNEGSKA (reference sequence). The CDR3 consists of 19 residues. CDR3 sequence: CSARELLGRRGRTYNEQFF. CDR3 DNA: TGCAGTGCTAGAGAATTGTTAGGTAGGCGGGGGCGAACCTACAATGAGCAGTTCTTC.

This clonotype appeared many times. The chain is built from TRBV6-6 and TRBJ2-7; weak D call: TRBD2 (6 bases). The V and J ends lost 5 bases and 2 bases respectively, with 10 bases between them. The CDR3 extends over 13 amino acids. The germline V gene has CDR1 MNHNY and CDR2 SVGAGI (reference sequence). The CDR3 region is CASSPGLPYEQYF. The CDR3, as DNA: TGTGCCAGCAGTCCGGGACTCCCCTACGAGCAGTACTTC.

The chain links TRBV5-1 to TRBJ2-1; D gene uncertain. Germline V gene sequence: CDR1 SGHRS, CDR2 YFSETQ. The CDR3 totals 13 residues. V gave up 7 bases and J gave up 10 bases, with 18 bases separating them. Written as DNA, the CDR3 is TGCGCCAGCTACTCCCCTCCCGTAGGAGAGCAGTTCTTC. It specifies CASYSPPVGEQFF.

V usage is TRBV4-3 and J usage is TRBJ2-7, with 10 nucleotides matching TRBD1. Trimming took 0 bases from V and 7 from J; bases not matched to a gene: 6. From germline, CDR1 is LGHNA and CDR2 YSLEER. The CDR3 extends over 15 amino acids. The CDR3 coding sequence is TGCGCCAGCAGCCAAGATGACAGGGGGCGAGGTGAGCAGTACTTC. Translation gives CASSQDDRGRGEQYF.

This clonotype has just a few counts. The V and J genes are TRBV20-1 and TRBJ1-2; D is ambiguous. V was cut by 0 bases and J by 5 bases, with 10 bases left in between. The CDR3 totals 13 residues. In germline, CDR1 is DFQATT, CDR2 SNEGSKA (reference sequence). The CDR3 reads CSARDLGRYGYTF. In DNA form, the CDR3 reads TGCAGTGCTAGAGATTTGGGGAGATATGGCTACACCTTC.

This clonotype was seen many times. The V and J genes are TRBV4-1 and TRBJ2-1; 7 nucleotides line up with TRBD2. V lost 5 bases, J lost 2 bases, and 9 bases stayed unmatched. This CDR3 is 16 amino acids long. Germline V gives CDR1 MGHRA, CDR2 YSYEKL. This chain's CDR3 is CASSLIAGLTYNEQFF. CDR3 nucleotide sequence: TGCGCCAGCAGCTTGATAGCGGGTCTGACCTACAATGAGCAGTTCTTC.